The present TCR beta chain was sequenced within a study of early T cells in non-severe SARS-CoV-2 infection. As for the study in general: Alpha and beta chains were unpaired, from unsorted whole-blood bulk RNA. Overall study results and limits: A preference for anti-spike CD8 responses marked VDJdb matching, which missed private and CD4 specificities.

Researchers attached unique molecular identifiers to individual cDNA molecules. TCRdb passed the 5' RACE reads through MiXCR, listing each CDR3 protein once. The profile shows 57,000 or so distinct CDR3 sequences, roughly 5.3% of them singletons. This clonotype was recorded a few times. Its specificity is not known. Trimming pared 5 bases from V and 10 bases from J, leaving 18 bases between. Germline-derived CDR1 and CDR2 are SGHTA and FQGNSA. The CDR3 is 15 amino acids. This TCR was sampled from an adult who was a healthcare worker with PCR-confirmed SARS-CoV-2 infection or an uninfected control (not recorded which). Sequencing input: whole blood. The V and J genes are TRBV7-2 and TRBJ1-6; tentatively, D is TRBD1 (5 bases). The CDR3 spells CASSPAGTTLSPLHF. CDR3 nucleotides: TGTGCCAGCAGCCCAGCAGGGACTACCTTATCACCCCTCCACTTT.